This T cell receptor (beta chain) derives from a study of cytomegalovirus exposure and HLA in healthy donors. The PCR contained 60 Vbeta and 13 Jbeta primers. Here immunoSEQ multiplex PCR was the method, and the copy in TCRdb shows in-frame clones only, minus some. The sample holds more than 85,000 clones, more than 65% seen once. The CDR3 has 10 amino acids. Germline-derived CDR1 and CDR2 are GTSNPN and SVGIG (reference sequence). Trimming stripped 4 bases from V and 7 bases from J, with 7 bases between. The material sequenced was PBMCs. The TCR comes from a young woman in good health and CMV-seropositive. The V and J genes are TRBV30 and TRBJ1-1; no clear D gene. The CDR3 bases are TGTGCCTGGACCGGGGTTGAAGCTTTCTTT. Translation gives CAWTGVEAFF.